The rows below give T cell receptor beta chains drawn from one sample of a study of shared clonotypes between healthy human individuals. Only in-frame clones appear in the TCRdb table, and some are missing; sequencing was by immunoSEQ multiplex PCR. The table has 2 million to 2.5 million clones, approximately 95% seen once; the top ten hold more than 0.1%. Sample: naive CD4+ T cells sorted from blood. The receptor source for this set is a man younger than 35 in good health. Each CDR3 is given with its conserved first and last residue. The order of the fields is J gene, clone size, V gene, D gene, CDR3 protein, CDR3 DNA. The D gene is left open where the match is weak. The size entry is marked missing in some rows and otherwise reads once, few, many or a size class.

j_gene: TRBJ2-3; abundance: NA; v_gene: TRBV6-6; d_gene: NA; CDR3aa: CASSPWRDKSTDTQYF; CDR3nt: TGTGCCAGCAGCCCCTGGCGGGACAAAAGCACAGATACGCAGTATTTT
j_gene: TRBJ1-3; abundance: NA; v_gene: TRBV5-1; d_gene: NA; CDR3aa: CASSLVGRVAGGNTIYF; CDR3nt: TGCGCCAGCAGCTTGGTAGGCAGGGTAGCAGGTGGAAACACCATATATTTT
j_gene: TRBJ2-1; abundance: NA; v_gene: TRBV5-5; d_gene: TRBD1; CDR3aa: CASSVRDRPNNEQFF; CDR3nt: TGTGCCAGCAGCGTCCGGGACAGGCCCAACAATGAGCAGTTCTTC
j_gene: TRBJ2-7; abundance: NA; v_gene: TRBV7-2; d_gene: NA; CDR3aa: CASSFGGEFAEQYF; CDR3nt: TGTGCCAGCAGCTTCGGCGGTGAATTCGCCGAGCAGTACTTC
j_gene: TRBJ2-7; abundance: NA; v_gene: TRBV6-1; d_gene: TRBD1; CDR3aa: CASSEGYEPRQGEQYF; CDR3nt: TGTGCCAGCAGTGAAGGTTATGAGCCTCGACAGGGCGAGCAGTACTTC
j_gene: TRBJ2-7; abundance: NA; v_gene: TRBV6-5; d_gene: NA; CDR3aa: CAISEGFYEQYF; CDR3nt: TGTGCCATCAGTGAGGGGTTTTACGAGCAGTACTTC
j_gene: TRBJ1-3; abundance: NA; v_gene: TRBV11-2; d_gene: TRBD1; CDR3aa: CASSKTQGVFSGNTIYF; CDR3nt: TGTGCCAGCAGCAAAACACAGGGGGTCTTTTCCGGAAACACCATATATTTT
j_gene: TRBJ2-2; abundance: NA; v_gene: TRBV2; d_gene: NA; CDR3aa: CASYRENTGELFF; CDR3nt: TGTGCCAGCTACAGGGAGAACACCGGGGAGCTGTTTTTT
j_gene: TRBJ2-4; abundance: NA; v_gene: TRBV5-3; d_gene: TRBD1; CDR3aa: CARSLGQGAARDIQYF; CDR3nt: TGTGCCAGAAGCCTTGGACAGGGGGCTGCGAGGGACATTCAGTACTTC
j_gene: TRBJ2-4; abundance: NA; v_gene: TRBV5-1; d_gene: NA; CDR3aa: CASSLGPLGDIQYF; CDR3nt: TGCGCCAGCAGCTTGGGACCCCTAGGGGACATTCAGTACTTC
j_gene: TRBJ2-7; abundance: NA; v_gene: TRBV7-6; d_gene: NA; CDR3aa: CASSLDFLGPHEQYF; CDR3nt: TGTGCCAGCAGCTTAGATTTCTTAGGGCCCCACGAGCAGTACTTC
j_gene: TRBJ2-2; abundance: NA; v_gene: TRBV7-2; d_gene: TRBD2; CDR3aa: CASSRTSGRTGELFF; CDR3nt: TGTGCCAGCAGCCGGACTAGCGGGAGGACCGGGGAGCTGTTTTTT
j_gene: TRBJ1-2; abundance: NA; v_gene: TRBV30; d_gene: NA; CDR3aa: CAWSVLPGASGYTF; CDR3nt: TGTGCCTGGAGTGTACTTCCAGGAGCGAGCGGCTACACCTTC
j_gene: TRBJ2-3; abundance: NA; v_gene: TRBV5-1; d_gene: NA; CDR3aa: CASSLAHSRSDTQYF; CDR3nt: TGCGCCAGCAGCTTGGCCCACTCAAGGTCAGATACGCAGTATTTT
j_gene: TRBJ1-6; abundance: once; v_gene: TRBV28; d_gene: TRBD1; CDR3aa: CASSLFRGQAINSPLHF; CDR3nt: TGTGCCAGCAGTTTATTTAGGGGACAGGCAATTAATTCACCCCTCCACTTT
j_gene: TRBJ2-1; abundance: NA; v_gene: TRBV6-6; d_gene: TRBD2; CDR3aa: CASRDLSGGEGGEQFF; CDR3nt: TGTGCCAGCAGAGATCTTAGCGGGGGGGAAGGAGGCGAGCAGTTCTTC